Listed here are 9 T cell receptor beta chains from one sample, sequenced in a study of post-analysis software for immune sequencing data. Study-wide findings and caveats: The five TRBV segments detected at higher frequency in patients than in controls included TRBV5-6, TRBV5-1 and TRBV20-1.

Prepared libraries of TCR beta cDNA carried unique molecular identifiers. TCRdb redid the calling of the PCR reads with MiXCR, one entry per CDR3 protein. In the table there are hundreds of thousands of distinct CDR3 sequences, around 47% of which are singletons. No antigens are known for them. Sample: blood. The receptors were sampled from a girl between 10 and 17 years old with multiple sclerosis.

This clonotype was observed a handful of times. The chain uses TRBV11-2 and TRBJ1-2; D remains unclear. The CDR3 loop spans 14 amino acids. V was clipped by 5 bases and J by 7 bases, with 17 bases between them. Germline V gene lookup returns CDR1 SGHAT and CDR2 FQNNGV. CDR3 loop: CASSPAVGGSGYTF. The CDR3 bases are TGTGCCAGCAGCCCTGCGGTGGGAGGCAGTGGCTACACCTTC.

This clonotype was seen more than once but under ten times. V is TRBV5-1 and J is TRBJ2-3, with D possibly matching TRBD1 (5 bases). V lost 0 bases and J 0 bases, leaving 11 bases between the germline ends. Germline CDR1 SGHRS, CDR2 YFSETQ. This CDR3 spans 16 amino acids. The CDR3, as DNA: TGCGCCAGCAGCTTGGTAAGGGGAACCAGCACAGATACGCAGTATTTT. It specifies CASSLVRGTSTDTQYF.

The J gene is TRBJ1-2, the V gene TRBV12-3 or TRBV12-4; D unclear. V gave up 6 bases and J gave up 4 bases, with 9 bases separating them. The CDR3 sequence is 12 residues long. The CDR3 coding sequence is TGTGCCAGCAGGCGGACTAGCTATGGCTACACCTTC. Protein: CASRRTSYGYTF.

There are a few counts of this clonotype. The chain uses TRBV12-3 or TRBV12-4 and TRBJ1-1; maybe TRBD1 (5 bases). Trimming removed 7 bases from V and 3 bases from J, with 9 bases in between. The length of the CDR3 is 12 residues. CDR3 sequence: CASTPGYTEAFF. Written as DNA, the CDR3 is TGTGCCAGCACTCCAGGGTACACTGAAGCTTTCTTT.

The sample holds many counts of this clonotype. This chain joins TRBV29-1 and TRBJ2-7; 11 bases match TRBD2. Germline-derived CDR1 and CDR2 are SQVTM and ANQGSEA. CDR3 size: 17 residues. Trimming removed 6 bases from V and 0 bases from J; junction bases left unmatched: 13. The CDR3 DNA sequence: TGCAGCGTCTCACCTCCCTTACTAGCGGGGGACTCCTACGAGCAGTACTTC. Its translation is CSVSPPLLAGDSYEQYF.

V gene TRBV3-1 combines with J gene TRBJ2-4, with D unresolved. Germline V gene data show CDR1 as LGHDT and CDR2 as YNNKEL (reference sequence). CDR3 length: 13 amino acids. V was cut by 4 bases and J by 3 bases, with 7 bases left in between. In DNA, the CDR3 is TGTGCCAGCAGCCGTAACGACAAAAACATTCAGTACTTC. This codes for CASSRNDKNIQYF.

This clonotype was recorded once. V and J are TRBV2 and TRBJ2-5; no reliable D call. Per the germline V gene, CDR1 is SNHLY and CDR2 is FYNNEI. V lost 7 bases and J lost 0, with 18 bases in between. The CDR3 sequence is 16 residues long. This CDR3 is CASTIEPVADQETQYF. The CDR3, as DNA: TGTGCCAGCACCATTGAGCCCGTGGCGGACCAAGAGACCCAGTACTTC.

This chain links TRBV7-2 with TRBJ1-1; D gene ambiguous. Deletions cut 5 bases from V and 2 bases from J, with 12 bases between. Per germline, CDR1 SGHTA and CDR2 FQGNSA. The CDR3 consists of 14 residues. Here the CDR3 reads CASSLDALNTEAFF. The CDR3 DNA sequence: TGTGCCAGCAGCCTGGACGCCCTCAACACTGAAGCTTTCTTT. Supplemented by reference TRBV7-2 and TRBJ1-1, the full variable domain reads GAGVSQSPSNKVTEKGKDVELRCDPISGHTALYWYRQSLGQGLEFLIYFQGNSAPDKSGLPSDRFSAERTGGSVSTLTIQRTQQEDSAVYLCASSLDALNTEAFFGQGTRLTVV.

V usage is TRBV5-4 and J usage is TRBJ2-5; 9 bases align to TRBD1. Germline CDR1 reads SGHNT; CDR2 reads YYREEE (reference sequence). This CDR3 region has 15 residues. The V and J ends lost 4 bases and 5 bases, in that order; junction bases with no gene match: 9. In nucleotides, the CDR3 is TGTGCCAGCAGCATTACAGGGGGCGGGATGGAGACCCAGTACTTC. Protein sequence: CASSITGGGMETQYF.